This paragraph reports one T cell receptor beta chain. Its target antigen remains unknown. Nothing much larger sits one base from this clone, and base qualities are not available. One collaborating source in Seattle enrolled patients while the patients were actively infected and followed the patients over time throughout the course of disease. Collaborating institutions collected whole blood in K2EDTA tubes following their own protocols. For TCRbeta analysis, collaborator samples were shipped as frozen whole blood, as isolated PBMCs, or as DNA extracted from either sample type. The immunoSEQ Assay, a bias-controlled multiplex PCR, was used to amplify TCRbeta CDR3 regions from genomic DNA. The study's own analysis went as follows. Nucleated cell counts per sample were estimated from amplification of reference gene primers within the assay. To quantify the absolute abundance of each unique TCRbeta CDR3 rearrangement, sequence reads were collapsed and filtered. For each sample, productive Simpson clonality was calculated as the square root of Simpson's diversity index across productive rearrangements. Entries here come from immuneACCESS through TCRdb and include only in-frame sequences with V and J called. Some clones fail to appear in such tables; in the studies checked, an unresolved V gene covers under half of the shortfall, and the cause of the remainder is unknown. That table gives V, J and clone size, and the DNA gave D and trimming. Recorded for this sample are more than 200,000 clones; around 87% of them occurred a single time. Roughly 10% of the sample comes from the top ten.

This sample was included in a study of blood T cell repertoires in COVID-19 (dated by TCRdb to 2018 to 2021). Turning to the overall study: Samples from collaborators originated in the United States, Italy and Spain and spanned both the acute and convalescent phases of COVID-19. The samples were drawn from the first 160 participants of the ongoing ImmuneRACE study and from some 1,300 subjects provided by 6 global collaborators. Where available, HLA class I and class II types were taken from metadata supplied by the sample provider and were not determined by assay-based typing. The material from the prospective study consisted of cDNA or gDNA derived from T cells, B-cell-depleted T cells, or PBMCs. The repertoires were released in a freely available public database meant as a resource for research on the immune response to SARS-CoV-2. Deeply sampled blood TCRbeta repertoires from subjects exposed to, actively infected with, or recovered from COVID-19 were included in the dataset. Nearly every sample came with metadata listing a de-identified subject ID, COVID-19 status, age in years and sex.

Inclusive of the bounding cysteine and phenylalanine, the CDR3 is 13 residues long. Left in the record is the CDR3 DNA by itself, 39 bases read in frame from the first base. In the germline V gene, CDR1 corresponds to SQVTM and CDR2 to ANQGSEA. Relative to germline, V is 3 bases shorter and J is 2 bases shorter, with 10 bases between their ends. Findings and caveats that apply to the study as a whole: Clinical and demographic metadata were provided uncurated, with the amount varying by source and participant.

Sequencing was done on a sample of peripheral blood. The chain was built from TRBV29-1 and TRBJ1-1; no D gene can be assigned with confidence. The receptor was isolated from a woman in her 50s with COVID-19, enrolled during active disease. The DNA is TGCAGCGTTGACGGCGGAACAAACACTGAAGCTTTCTTT. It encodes CSVDGGTNTEAFF.